The source of this TCR beta chain is a study of blood T cells in healthy people across ages. This clonotype was recorded a few times. A second roughly 6 to 11 cycle PCR used barcoded and J-beta primers. TCRdb re-called the 5' RACE reads through MiXCR, storing one row per CDR3 protein. The sample consists of about 1.5 million distinct CDR3 sequences, approximately 43% of them appearing once. The CDR3 is 13 amino acids. The germline V gene has CDR1 DFQATT and CDR2 SNEGSKA (reference sequence). The germline V and J ends were trimmed by 4 bases and 0 bases, with 9 bases remaining between them. The clonotype comes from a woman under 30 in good health. Sequenced sample: blood. The J gene is TRBJ1-1, the V gene TRBV20-1; D perhaps matches TRBD1 (5 bases). The CDR3 loop is CSAKGRMNTEAFF. In DNA form, the CDR3 reads TGCAGTGCTAAGGGACGGATGAACACTGAAGCTTTCTTT.